The sequence of this T cell receptor (beta chain) was determined in a study of T cells in Graves' hyperthyroidism and ophthalmopathy. This clonotype has ten or more counts. TCR beta CDR3 regions were amplified from RNA transcripts. Researchers ran a first-round RT-PCR on the TCR CDR3 using the HTBI primer set. TCRdb reanalysed the multiplex PCR reads using MiXCR and keeps one entry per CDR3 protein. This sample carries about 210,000 distinct CDR3 sequences, roughly 18% of them seen once, and the ten largest clones take 50%. V was clipped by 5 bases and J by 4 bases, with 17 bases between them. Looked up from germline, CDR1 is SEHNR and CDR2 is FQNEAQ (reference sequence). The CDR3 is 15 amino acids.

The clonotype comes from a man in his fifties with Graves' hyperthyroidism. The rearrangement uses TRBV7-9 and TRBJ1-2; the D gene is possibly TRBD1 (5 bases). The specimen sequenced was blood. CDR3 sequence reads: CASSQRGALVYGYTF. As DNA, the CDR3 is TGTGCCAGCAGCCAACGGGGCGCGTTAGTCTATGGCTACACCTTC.